These 12 T cell receptor beta chains share one sample of origin, sequenced in a study of Tregs in tolerant kidney transplant recipients. The data were produced by immunoSEQ multiplex PCR, yet TCRdb's version contains in-frame clones alone and is incomplete. The table counts approximately 49,000 clones; roughly 0.85% lies in the top ten. This material consisted of CD4+ T cells from blood, taken before the transplant. These receptors came from a human donor who received a combined kidney and bone marrow transplant.

As for this clone: The CDR3 end lies 3 residues beyond the end of the read and is filled in from the germline J gene. The chain has TRBV5-1 and TRBJ2-5; TRBD1 might be the D (5 bases). V dropped 1 base and J dropped 2 bases, with 12 bases sitting between them. The CDR3 is 15 residues long. The germline V gene has CDR1 SGHRS and CDR2 YFSETQ. The CDR3 loop reads CASSLLEQGQETQYF. The DNA read from the CDR3 is TGCGCCAGCAGCTTGTTAGAGCAGGGTCAAGAGACC. Drawing the rest from reference TRBV5-1 and TRBJ2-5, the complete variable domain is KAGVTQTPRYLIKTRGQQVTLSCSPISGHRSVSWYQQTPGQGLQFLFEYFSETQRNKGNFPGRFSGRQFSNSRSEMNVSTLELGDSALYLCASSLLEQGQETQYFGPGTRLLVL.

Worth noting for this clone: The sequence runs out 3 residues before the end of the CDR3; the remainder is reconstructed from the germline J gene. The J gene is TRBJ1-1, the V gene TRBV29-1, with TRBD1 identical over 12 bases. The CDR3 covers 16 residues. The germline gives CDR1 SQVTM, CDR2 ANQGSEA. The junction had 12 bases not matched to a gene; V was cut back by 5 bases and J by 5 bases. Incomplete CDR3 DNA: TGCAGCGTTCCAAACGCGGGACAGGGGGCAATGACTGAA. Protein: CSVPNAGQGAMTE. The whole CDR3 protein reads CSVPNAGQGAMTEAFF.

As regards this clone: The read finishes 3 residues shy of the CDR3 end, and the germline J gene is used to complete it. This chain uses TRBV7-6 with TRBJ2-3; 7 bases are a match to TRBD1. The CDR3 consists of 14 residues. The germline CDR1 and CDR2 sequences are SGHVS and FNYEAQ. Unmatched junction bases numbered 0, after V lost 3 bases and J lost 0 bases. The sequenced part of the CDR3 DNA is TGTGCCAGCAGCTTGGGACAGAGCACAGATACG. Translating gives CASSLGQSTDT. The entire CDR3 reads CASSLGQSTDTQYF.

Remarks on this clone: The read is 3 residues too short to cover the CDR3 end, so that end is filled in from the germline J gene. V gene TRBV4-1 combines with J gene TRBJ1-6; weak D call: TRBD1 (6 bases). Per the germline V gene, CDR1 is MGHRA and CDR2 is YSYEKL. The CDR3 totals 18 residues. Trimming pared 0 bases from V and 7 bases from J, leaving 19 bases between. CDR3 DNA (partial): TGCGCCAGCAGCCAAGATGGGGGCCTCCCTCCGGGGAATTCACCC. This sequence encodes CASSQDGGLPPGNSP. The full CDR3 protein reads CASSQDGGLPPGNSPLHF.

Points on this clone: With the read ending 3 residues before the CDR3 end, the germline J gene is used to fill in that end. This chain uses TRBV2 with TRBJ1-1; 7 bases are a match to TRBD1. CDR1 and CDR2 from the germline V gene are SNHLY and FYNNEI. The junction had 3 bases not matched to a gene; V was cut back by 4 bases and J by 1 base. This CDR3 contains 14 residues. The chain's CDR3 is CASSGQGWNTEAFF. The part of the CDR3 DNA that was read is TGTGCCAGCAGTGGACAGGGTTGGAACACTGAA.

Concerning this clone itself: The read gets to within 3 residues of the CDR3 end, and the germline J gene fills in the rest. The chain uses TRBV19 and TRBJ2-1, with 10 bases aligning to TRBD1. Germline CDR1 is LNHDA and CDR2 is SQIVND (reference sequence). This CDR3 contains 13 residues. J lost 3 bases, V lost 8 bases, and 1 base had no gene match. The DNA read from the CDR3 is TGTGCCAGTCGGACAGGGGGCTACAATGAG. Translation: CASRTGGYNE. The whole CDR3 protein is CASRTGGYNEQFF.

The covered CDR3 bases are TGTGCCAGCAAGGGGGGGACGGGAGATTTCAATGAG. This codes for CASKGGTGDFNE. The CDR3 in full is CASKGGTGDFNEQFF. J is TRBJ2-1 and V is TRBV2, with D maybe TRBD2 (7 bases). The read terminates 3 residues ahead of where the CDR3 ends, so the germline J gene completes it. Per germline, CDR1 SNHLY and CDR2 FYNNEI. The V gene lost 7 bases and the J gene lost 6 bases, with 19 bases spanning the gap. The CDR3 sequence is 15 residues long.

The CDR3 bases that were read are TGTGCCAGCAGTGATCGGGTTCTGCCCGGGGAG. This sequence encodes CASSDRVLPGE. The full CDR3 sequence reads CASSDRVLPGELFF. The chain is built from TRBV6-1 and TRBJ2-2; D is ambiguous. The CDR3 goes on 3 residues after the read ends, and that part is filled in from the germline J gene. This CDR3 spans 14 amino acids. Germline values: CDR1 MNHNS, CDR2 SASEGT. Trimming removed 3 bases at V and 6 bases at J, with 11 bases between.

Comments on this clone: Read sequence stops 3 residues before the CDR3 end, and the germline J gene provides the missing end. The chain links TRBV18 to TRBJ2-2; D unclear. Trimming shortened V by 1 base and J by 1 base, and 4 bases separated the two germline ends. Germline values: CDR1 KGHSH, CDR2 LQKENI. This CDR3 has 14 residues. The covered CDR3 bases are TGTGCCAGCTCACCACAGGGGAACACCGGGGAG. Residues: CASSPQGNTGE. The full CDR3 protein reads CASSPQGNTGELFF.

Note on this clone: The read is 3 residues too short to cover the CDR3 end, so that end is filled in from the germline J gene. This chain joins TRBV7-3 and TRBJ2-4, with D tentatively TRBD2 (5 bases). The V gene's germline CDR1 is SGHTA and CDR2 FQGTGA. The V end lost 1 base, the J end lost 8 bases, and 9 bases lay between the germline ends. This CDR3 has 13 residues. CDR3 protein: CASSLRAADIQYF. Incomplete CDR3 DNA: TGTGCCAGCAGCTTAAGGGCAGCGGACATT.

Points on this clone: The sequenced fragment ends 3 residues before the CDR3 boundary, so the rest is inferred from the germline J gene. The chain couples TRBV7-2 to TRBJ2-5; D may be TRBD2 (6 bases). Deletions cut 1 base from V and 5 bases from J, with 14 bases between. The CDR3 sequence is 15 residues long. The germline V gene has CDR1 SGHTA and CDR2 FQGNSA. The CDR3 loop reads CASSLVVREGETQYF. The CDR3 bases that were read are TGTGCCAGCAGCTTAGTTGTGCGGGAAGGGGAGACC.

A remark on this clone: The read is 3 residues too short to cover the CDR3 end, so that end is filled in from the germline J gene. The chain joins TRBV20-1 to TRBJ2-5; 8 nucleotides match TRBD1. The CDR3 contains 16 residues. CDR1 is DFQATT, CDR2 SNEGSKA, per germline (reference sequence). V lost 5 bases and J lost 2; bases outside the gene matches: 13. Here the CDR3 reads CSAGQPQGAGQETQYF. CDR3 DNA, as far as it was read: TGCAGTGCTGGTCAACCCCAGGGGGCCGGGCAAGAGACC.